This TCR beta chain was sequenced during a study of OX40 agonist ivuxolimab in advanced cancers. Regarding the complete study: The costimulatory receptor OX40 (CD134) was targeted by ivuxolimab, a fully human IgG2 agonistic monoclonal antibody. Prior anti-PD-1, anti-PD-L1 or anti-CTLA-4 therapy was permitted, and checkpoint inhibitors had been received by roughly 40% of dose-escalation patients. Among the 52 dose-escalation patients, some 20 had hepatocellular carcinoma, about 15 melanoma, 9 renal cell carcinoma and 9 head and neck cancer. The paper reports the monotherapy dose-escalation portion (N of about 56 patients) of the phase I ivuxolimab trial. A male proportion of 70% to 90% and a mean age of around 60 years, ranging from about 23 to 90, were recorded for the dose-escalation cohort. Peripheral TCRbeta sequencing was intended to test whether TCR sequence diversity was altered and clonal T-cell expansion was caused by ivuxolimab. Partial responses were achieved by three dose-escalation patients, of whom one had hepatocellular carcinoma and two had cutaneous melanoma. Intravenous ivuxolimab was administered to patients every 2 weeks at six dose levels: 0.01, 0.1, 0.3, 1.5, 3 and 10 mg/kg.

For this clone: What this receptor recognizes is not known. Per-base qualities were not stored, and no clone one base away is much larger.

For sequencing of the TCRbeta CDR3 region, genomic DNA was extracted from the sorted cells. The immunoSEQ Assay was used for sequencing of TCRbeta CDR3 regions. TCRdb took over this immuneACCESS table, retaining in-frame rearrangements with V and J assigned. Such tables are incomplete; in checked studies, under half of the missing clones stem from an unresolved V gene, and the remainder is unexplained. In all, the sample holds under 20,000 clones, and about two thirds of those were seen once. The ten largest clones capture around 26% of the sample. On the study overall, not on this receptor specifically: In the 0.1-3.0 mg/kg groups, partial responders were among the patients with the lowest normalized peripheral clonal expansion, particularly in CD8+ T cells. After ivuxolimab, expanded clones were on average more numerous among CD8+ T cells than among CD4+ T cells. The antigen specificity of the peripheral T cells that underwent clonal expansion was not determined. Low levels of normalized T-cell clonal expansion were also seen in some patients who did not respond. At doses from 0.1 to 3.0 mg/kg, clonal expansion was seen in both CD4+ and CD8+ blood T cells between baseline and week 6.

Patients with a history of autoimmune disease or receiving systemic immunosuppression were excluded from the trial. Peripheral blood for TCR sequencing was drawn from every dose cohort at baseline, at cycle 4 day 1 and at cycle 7 day 1. The samples were taken from a phase I, first-in-human, multicenter, open-label dose-escalation trial of ivuxolimab. Adults with locally advanced or metastatic melanoma, renal cell, hepatocellular, or head and neck squamous cell carcinoma were enrolled in the trial. Before TCR sequencing, CD4+ T cells and CD8+ T cells were sorted from peripheral blood as separate populations. V is cut back by 3 bases and J by 7 bases, with 7 bases in the junction unmatched. The germline V gene yields SGDLS for CDR1 and YYNGEE for CDR2. The CDR3 measures 15 amino acids from cysteine to phenylalanine. Only the CDR3 portion is preserved as DNA: 45 bases, with reading frame beginning at the first base.

This receptor was taken from an adult with an advanced solid tumor such as melanoma, head and neck, liver or kidney cancer. Recombination joined TRBV9 with TRBJ2-2, with 9 junctional bases fitting TRBD2. Sample: CD4+ or CD8+ T cells sorted from blood, taken in a trial of the OX40 agonist ivuxolimab. CDR3 reads: CASSESGGLGGELFF. At the DNA level, the sequence is TGTGCCAGCAGCGAAAGCGGGGGGCTGGGCGGGGAGCTGTTTTTT.